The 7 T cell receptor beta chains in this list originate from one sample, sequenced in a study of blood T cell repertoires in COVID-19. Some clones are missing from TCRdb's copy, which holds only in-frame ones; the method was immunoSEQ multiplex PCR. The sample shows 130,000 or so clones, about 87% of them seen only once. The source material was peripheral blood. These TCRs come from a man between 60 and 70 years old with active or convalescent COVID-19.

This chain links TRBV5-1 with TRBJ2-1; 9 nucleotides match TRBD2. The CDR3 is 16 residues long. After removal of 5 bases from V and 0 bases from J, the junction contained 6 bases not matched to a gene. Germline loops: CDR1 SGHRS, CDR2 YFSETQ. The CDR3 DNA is TGCGCCAGCAGTTCTAGCGGGGCTTCCTCCTACAATGAGCAGTTCTTC. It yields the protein CASSSSGASSYNEQFF.

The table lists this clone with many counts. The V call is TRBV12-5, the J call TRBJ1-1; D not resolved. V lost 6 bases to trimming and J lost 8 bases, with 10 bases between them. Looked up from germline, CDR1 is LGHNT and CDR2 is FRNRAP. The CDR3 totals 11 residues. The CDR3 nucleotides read TGTGCTAGTGGGGCGGGAGGCGAAGCTTTCTTT. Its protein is CASGAGGEAFF.

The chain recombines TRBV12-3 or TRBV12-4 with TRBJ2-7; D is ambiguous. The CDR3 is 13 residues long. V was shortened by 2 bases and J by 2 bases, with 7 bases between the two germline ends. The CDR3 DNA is TGTGCCAGCAGTTTAAATCCTACCTACGAGCAGTACTTC. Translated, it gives CASSLNPTYEQYF.

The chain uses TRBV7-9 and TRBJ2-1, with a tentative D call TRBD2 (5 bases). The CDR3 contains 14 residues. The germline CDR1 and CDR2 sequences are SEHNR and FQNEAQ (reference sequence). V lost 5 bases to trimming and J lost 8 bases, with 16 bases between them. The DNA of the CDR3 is TGTGCCAGCAGCCCACTGGGTAGCGTGGATGAGCAGTTCTTC. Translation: CASSPLGSVDEQFF.

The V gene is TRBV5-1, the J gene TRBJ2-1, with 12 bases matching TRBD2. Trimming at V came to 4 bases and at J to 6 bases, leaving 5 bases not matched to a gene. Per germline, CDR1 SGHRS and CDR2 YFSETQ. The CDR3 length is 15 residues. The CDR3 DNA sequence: TGCGCCAGCAGCCAGACTAGCGGGAGTGTCAATGAGCAGTTCTTC. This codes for CASSQTSGSVNEQFF.

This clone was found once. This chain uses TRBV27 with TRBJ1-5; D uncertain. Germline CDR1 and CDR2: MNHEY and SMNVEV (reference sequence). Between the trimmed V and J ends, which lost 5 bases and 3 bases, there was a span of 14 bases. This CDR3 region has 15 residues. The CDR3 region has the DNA TGTGCCAGCAGTCTGACGGGAAGGGACAATCAGCCCCAGCATTTT. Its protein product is CASSLTGRDNQPQHF.

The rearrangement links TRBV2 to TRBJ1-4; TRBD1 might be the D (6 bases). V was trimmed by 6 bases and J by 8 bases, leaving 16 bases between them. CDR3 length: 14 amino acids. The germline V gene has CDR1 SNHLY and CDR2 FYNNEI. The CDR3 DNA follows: TGTGCCAGCAGCTCCGGAACAGGGAGCGAAAAACTGTTTTTT. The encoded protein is CASSSGTGSEKLFF.